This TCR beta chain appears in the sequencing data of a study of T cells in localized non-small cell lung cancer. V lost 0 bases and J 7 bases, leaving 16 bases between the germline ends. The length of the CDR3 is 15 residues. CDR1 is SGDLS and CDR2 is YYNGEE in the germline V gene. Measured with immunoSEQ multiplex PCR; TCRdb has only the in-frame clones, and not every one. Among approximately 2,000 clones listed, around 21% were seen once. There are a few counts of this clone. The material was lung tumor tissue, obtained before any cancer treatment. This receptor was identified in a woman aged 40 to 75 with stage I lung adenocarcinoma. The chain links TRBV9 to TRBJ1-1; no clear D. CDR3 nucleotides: TGTGCCAGCAGCGTAGGCGTGTTGGAAGGTATTGAAGCTTTCTTT. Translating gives CASSVGVLEGIEAFF.